These 25 T cell receptor beta chains came from one sample sequenced in a study of cytomegalovirus exposure and HLA in healthy donors. The primer mix had 60 Vbeta and 13 Jbeta primers. Method: immunoSEQ multiplex PCR; TCRdb's copy keeps in-frame clones and lacks some. The repertoire holds around 75,000 clones, with roughly 74% as singletons. Material: PBMCs. The receptors here all came from a middle-aged man in good health and CMV-seronegative.

The CDR3 is CASSQDSTRGQETQYF. The CDR3 DNA is TGCGCCAGCAGCCAAGATAGTACGAGAGGACAAGAGACCCAGTACTTC. This rearrangement joins TRBV4-1 to TRBJ2-5; D call uncertain. Germline V gives CDR1 MGHRA, CDR2 YSYEKL. Deletions cut 0 bases from V and 2 bases from J, with 13 bases between. The CDR3 totals 16 residues.

This chain joins TRBV4-2 and TRBJ1-1; D call uncertain. The CDR3 sequence is 14 residues long. V was shortened by 3 bases and J by 1 base, with 9 bases between the two germline ends. Germline CDR1 LGHNA, CDR2 YNFKEQ. For the CDR3, the DNA is TGTGCCAGCAGCCACCCGAACAAGAACACTGAAGCTTTCTTT. Translated: CASSHPNKNTEAFF.

The V call is TRBV4-1, the J call TRBJ2-7; 8 positions agree with TRBD2. With V trimmed by 0 bases and J by 11 bases, 9 bases remained unmatched. There are 14 residues in the CDR3. Per the germline V gene, CDR1 is MGHRA and CDR2 is YSYEKL. The CDR3 sequence is CASSQERGARVKYF. The CDR3 nucleotides are TGCGCCAGCAGCCAAGAGCGGGGGGCGAGGGTTAAGTACTTC.

CDR3 in amino acids: CASSEGGTVYNEQFF. For the CDR3, the DNA is TGCGCCAGCAGTGAGGGAGGGACAGTTTACAATGAGCAGTTCTTC. This sequence joins TRBV10-2 and TRBJ2-1; a possible D gene is TRBD1 (7 bases). Per the germline V gene, CDR1 is WSHSY and CDR2 is SAAADI. This CDR3 is built from 15 residues. V shed 2 bases and J shed 4 bases, with 12 bases lying between them.

The chain has TRBV2 and TRBJ1-4; D is unresolved. Trimming stripped 2 bases from V and 2 bases from J, with 6 bases between. The CDR3 has 14 amino acids. Per the germline V gene, CDR1 is SNHLY and CDR2 is FYNNEI. In DNA, the CDR3 is TGTGCCAGCAGTGAATTGTCTACTAATGAAAAACTGTTTTTT. Amino acid sequence: CASSELSTNEKLFF.

This clone appeared once. The genes are TRBV7-3 and TRBJ1-1, with TRBD1 matching over 8 bases. The CDR3 spans 14 residues. J was trimmed by 1 base and V by 5 bases; bases with no gene match: 3. Germline loops: CDR1 SGHTA, CDR2 FQGTGA. The CDR3 loop is CASSPGQGNTEAFF. In DNA form, the CDR3 reads TGTGCCAGCAGCCCCGGACAGGGGAACACTGAAGCTTTCTTT.

J is TRBJ2-7 and V is TRBV2, with 11 bases that match TRBD2. The trim removed 8 bases at V and 3 bases at J, leaving 6 bases unmatched. Per the germline V gene, CDR1 is SNHLY and CDR2 is FYNNEI. This CDR3 comprises 14 residues. The CDR3 nucleotides read TGTGCCAGCGTTTGGACTAGCGGGTTCTACGAGCAGTACTTC. Its protein is CASVWTSGFYEQYF. Drawing the rest from reference TRBV2 and TRBJ2-7, the complete variable domain is EPEVTQTPSHQVTQMGQEVILRCVPISNHLYFYWYRQILGQKVEFLVSFYNNEISEKSEIFDDQFSVERPDGSNFTLKIRSTKLEDSAMYFCASVWTSGFYEQYFGPGTRLTVT.

V gene TRBV12-5 combines with J gene TRBJ2-1; 7 bases fit TRBD1. Losses at the gene ends were 1 base for V and 6 bases for J; bases not matched to a gene: 3. The V gene's germline CDR1 is LGHNT and CDR2 FRNRAP. The CDR3 totals 14 residues. The DNA of the CDR3 is TGTGCTAGTGGTTTGGGGGGACAGATCAATGAGCAGTTCTTC. It yields the protein CASGLGGQINEQFF. The full variable domain, rest sourced from reference TRBV12-5 and TRBJ2-1, is DARVTQTPRHKVTEMGQEVTMRCQPILGHNTVFWYRQTMMQGLELLAYFRNRAPLDDSGMPKDRFSAEMPDATLATLKIQPSEPRDSAVYFCASGLGGQINEQFFGPGTRLTVL.

The chain is built from TRBV5-1 and TRBJ1-2, with 8 bases aligning to TRBD1. CDR1 is SGHRS, CDR2 YFSETQ, per germline. With V trimmed by 4 bases and J by 4 bases, 3 bases remained unmatched. The CDR3 is 13 amino acids. The CDR3 DNA is TGCGCCAGCAGCCAAGGACAGGGCTATGGCTACACCTTC. As protein: CASSQGQGYGYTF.

V usage is TRBV5-1 and J usage is TRBJ1-1, with TRBD1 matching over 7 bases. The germline gives CDR1 SGHRS, CDR2 YFSETQ. The CDR3 totals 16 residues. J lost 4 bases, V lost 4 bases, and 13 bases had no gene match. CDR3 region: CASSAGGRFRSTEAFF. The CDR3 DNA reads TGCGCCAGCAGCGCAGGGGGGAGGTTTCGGAGCACTGAAGCTTTCTTT.

V and J are TRBV9 and TRBJ2-1, with TRBD2 matching 7 bases. The V gene's germline CDR1 is SGDLS and CDR2 YYNGEE. This CDR3 region has 16 residues. The V segment lost 4 bases and the J segment 7 bases; nucleotides outside the gene matches: 14. The DNA of the CDR3 is TGTGCCAGCAGCCCACAACTAGCGACCTACAGGAATGAGCAGTTCTTC. Amino acids: CASSPQLATYRNEQFF.

The rearrangement uses TRBV7-9 and TRBJ1-2; unclear D gene. CDR3 length: 13 amino acids. V was trimmed by 2 bases and J by 4 bases, leaving 8 bases between them. Germline V CDR1 and CDR2: SEHNR, FQNEAQ (reference sequence). CDR3 region: CASSLSPGYGYTF. CDR3 in DNA: TGTGCCAGCAGCTTATCCCCCGGCTATGGCTACACCTTC. The full variable domain, in which reference TRBV7-9 and TRBJ1-2 provide the parts outside the CDR3, is DTGVSQNPRHKITKRGQNVTFRCDPISEHNRLYWYRQTLGQGPEFLTYFQNEAQLEKSRLLSDRFSAERPKGSFSTLEIQRTEQGDSAMYLCASSLSPGYGYTFGSGTRLTVV.

The V call is TRBV30, the J call TRBJ1-4; TRBD1 might be the D (5 bases). Deletions cut 0 bases from V and 3 bases from J, with 5 bases between. Germline V CDR1 and CDR2: GTSNPN, SVGIG (reference sequence). CDR3 length equals 13 residues. The CDR3, as DNA: TGTGCCTGGAGTGTAGGGGCTAATGAAAAACTGTTTTTT. Protein: CAWSVGANEKLFF. Variable domain in full (rest from reference TRBV30 and TRBJ1-4): SQTIHQWPATLVQPVGSPLSLECTVEGTSNPNLYWYRQAAGRGLQLLFYSVGIGQISSEVPQNLSASRPQDRQFILSSKKLLLSDSGFYLCAWSVGANEKLFFGSGTQLSVL.

V gene TRBV6-1 combines with J gene TRBJ1-2; D not certain. The ends were cut back, 6 bases at V and 4 bases at J, with 15 bases in the middle. Germline loops: CDR1 MNHNS, CDR2 SASEGT. The CDR3 runs to 14 residues. CDR3 nucleotide sequence: TGTGCCAGCAGCGGGTCTACCCGGGGCTATGGCTACACCTTC. Amino acid sequence: CASSGSTRGYGYTF.

The V call is TRBV5-1, the J call TRBJ1-2, with D possibly TRBD1 on 6 matching bases. Trimming removed 1 base at V and 8 bases at J, with 21 bases between. Germline V gene sequence: CDR1 SGHRS, CDR2 YFSETQ. The CDR3 length is 16 residues. The CDR3 nucleotides are TGCGCCAGCAGCTTGCCCAGGGGCCCCTCCTGGGGAGGCTACACCTTC. Translation: CASSLPRGPSWGGYTF.

In its sample, this clone was seen a few times. V is TRBV5-1 and J is TRBJ2-5; D gene ambiguous. This CDR3 has 12 residues. Germline V gives CDR1 SGHRS, CDR2 YFSETQ. Trimming took off 4 bases at V and 5 bases at J, with 9 bases between the two ends. Written as DNA, the CDR3 is TGCGCCAGCAGCCCCACCGAGGAGACCCAGTACTTC. Translation gives CASSPTEETQYF.

The CDR3 loop is CASSRDGGREQYF. The CDR3 coding sequence is TGTGCCAGCTCCCGGGACGGGGGGCGCGAGCAGTACTTC. The chain recombines TRBV18 with TRBJ2-7; tentatively, D is TRBD2 (7 bases). Trimming shortened V by 6 bases and J by 6 bases, and 15 bases separated the two germline ends. Germline lookup yields CDR1 KGHSH and CDR2 LQKENI. CDR3 length: 13 amino acids. Using reference TRBV18 and TRBJ2-7 for the parts outside the CDR3, the full variable domain is NAGVMQNPRHLVRRRGQEARLRCSPMKGHSHVYWYRQLPEEGLKFMVYLQKENIIDESGMPKERFSAEFPKEGPSILRIQQVVRGDSAAYFCASSRDGGREQYFGPGTRLTVT.

The rearrangement uses TRBV11-2 and TRBJ2-7, with 13 bases lining up with TRBD2. CDR1 is SGHAT and CDR2 is FQNNGV in the germline V gene. This CDR3 is 16 amino acids long. The trim removed 1 base at V and 5 bases at J, leaving 5 bases unmatched. CDR3 sequence reads: CASSLGLAGGIHEQYF. Here the CDR3 DNA reads TGTGCCAGCAGCTTAGGACTAGCGGGGGGAATCCACGAGCAGTACTTC.

This clone has more than one count but fewer than ten. V gene TRBV6-6 combines with J gene TRBJ1-1; D may be TRBD1 (6 bases). Germline CDR1 and CDR2: MNHNY and SVGAGI (reference sequence). V was clipped by 9 bases and J by 11 bases, with 25 bases between them. This CDR3 contains 14 residues. The CDR3 protein is CASHTEGDPMEAFF. CDR3 coding DNA: TGTGCCAGTCACACCGAGGGGGATCCGATGGAGGCTTTCTTT.

CDR3 residues: CASSLLVQYGNQPQHF. The CDR3 bases are TGTGCCAGCAGTTTACTTGTACAATACGGCAATCAGCCCCAGCATTTT. The rearrangement uses TRBV28 and TRBJ1-5; D remains ambiguous. Trimming removed 2 bases at V and 2 bases at J, with 13 bases between. The CDR3 is 16 amino acids. Germline assignment: CDR1 MDHEN and CDR2 SYDVKM.

V is TRBV19 and J is TRBJ1-2; D is undetermined. Trimming shortened V by 6 bases and J by 2 bases, and 7 bases separated the two germline ends. CDR1 LNHDA and CDR2 SQIVND come from the germline V gene (reference sequence). The CDR3 loop spans 12 amino acids. The CDR3 sequence: CASSRVNYGYTF. Here the CDR3 DNA reads TGTGCCAGTAGCCGCGTCAACTATGGCTACACCTTC. Full variable domain (rest looked up from reference TRBV19 and TRBJ1-2): DGGITQSPKYLFRKEGQNVTLSCEQNLNHDAMYWYRQDPGQGLRLIYYSQIVNDFQKGDIAEGYSVSREKKESFPLTVTSAQKNPTAFYLCASSRVNYGYTFGSGTRLTVV.

This clone was picked up one time. V gene TRBV6-1 combines with J gene TRBJ1-2; 9 bases align to TRBD1. V lost 6 bases to trimming and J lost 6 bases; unmatched junction nucleotides: 8. In germline, CDR1 is MNHNS, CDR2 SASEGT. There are 14 residues in the CDR3. Written as DNA, the CDR3 is TGTGCCAGCAGGGCGGGACAGGGAGTGGATGGCTACACCTTC. Translation: CASRAGQGVDGYTF.

The chain uses TRBV6-5 and TRBJ1-2; D call uncertain. Germline V CDR1 and CDR2: MNHEY, SVGAGI. Trimming removed 5 bases at V and 8 bases at J, with 9 bases between. The CDR3 sequence is 11 residues long. The CDR3 is CASSESWGYTF. The CDR3 bases are TGTGCCAGCAGTGAAAGCTGGGGCTACACCTTC.

The J gene is TRBJ2-2, the V gene TRBV9; D unresolved. The V and J ends lost 5 bases and 0 bases respectively, with 8 bases between them. This CDR3 region has 14 residues. The V gene's germline CDR1 is SGDLS and CDR2 YYNGEE. The CDR3 coding sequence is TGTGCCAGCAGGCCACAATCGAACACCGGGGAGCTGTTTTTT. Encoded protein: CASRPQSNTGELFF.

CDR3 protein: CASSIDRDGTYEQYF. CDR3 sequence (DNA): TGTGCCAGCAGCATTGACAGGGACGGTACCTACGAGCAGTACTTC. The V and J genes are TRBV9 and TRBJ2-5; 7 bases are a match to TRBD1. Near its end, the DNA agrees better with TRBJ2-7, so the J call may be wrong. Per germline, CDR1 SGDLS and CDR2 YYNGEE. CDR3 length: 15 residues.